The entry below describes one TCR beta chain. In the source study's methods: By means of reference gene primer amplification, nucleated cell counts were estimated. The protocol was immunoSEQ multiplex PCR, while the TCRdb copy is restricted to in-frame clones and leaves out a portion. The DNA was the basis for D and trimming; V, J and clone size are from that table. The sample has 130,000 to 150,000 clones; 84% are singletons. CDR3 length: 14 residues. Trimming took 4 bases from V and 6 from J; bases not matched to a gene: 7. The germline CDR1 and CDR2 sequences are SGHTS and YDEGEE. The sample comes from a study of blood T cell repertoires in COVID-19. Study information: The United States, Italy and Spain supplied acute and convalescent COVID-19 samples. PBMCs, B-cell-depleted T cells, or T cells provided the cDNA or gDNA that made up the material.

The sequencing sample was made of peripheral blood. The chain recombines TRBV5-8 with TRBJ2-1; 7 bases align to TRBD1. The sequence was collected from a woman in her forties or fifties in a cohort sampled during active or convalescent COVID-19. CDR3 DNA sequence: TGTGCCAGCAGCACCGGGACAGCGCTCAATGAGCAGTTCTTC. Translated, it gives CASSTGTALNEQFF.